The entry that follows covers one T cell receptor beta chain sequence. This clone was recorded only once. Its antigen is still unknown. Base qualities are not recorded, but no much larger clone differs from it by a single base. Trimming takes 4 bases off V and 4 bases off J; junction bases not matched to a gene: 7. CDR1 SGHRS and CDR2 YFSETQ are derived from the germline V gene. There are 15 amino acids in the CDR3, from cysteine to phenylalanine inclusive. Left in the record is the CDR3 DNA by itself, 45 bases read in frame from the first base. This sample stems from a study of cytotoxic CD8 clonotypes in ibrutinib-treated CLL (TCRdb year 2021). As for the study more broadly: The cohort had ten to twelve relapsed/refractory and more than 14 treatment-naive patients; about 17 were IGHV unmutated. Response samples were obtained after a median of 12 months of treatment, with a range of about 6 to 36 months. On average, each sample yielded hundreds of thousands of productive templates and under 95,000 productive rearrangements. Longitudinal samples were available for about 30% of the 86 trial participants. Responses were partial in approximately 24 patients and complete in 2; after median around 65 months follow-up, around 14 stayed in remission and approximately 12 progressed. Cryopreserved peripheral blood mononuclear cells were collected before treatment, at response, and at either disease progression or sustained remission. Overall results and qualifications from the work: Lymph node repertoires were not examined, and the timing of sampling was not matched between patients in sustained remission and those whose disease progressed. Public clonotypes were found to be uncommon and were observed to contract or remain stable during treatment; the increase in clonality was shown to reflect expansion of private clonotypes at ibrutinib response. Clonality rose at ibrutinib response, remained stable during sustained remission, and dropped back toward baseline at progression. Baseline clonality was found to be higher than that of age-matched healthy donors and was strongly correlated with circulating CD8+ T-cell counts.

On a MiSeq, deep resolution sequencing aimed for a depth between 1 in 1 million and 1 in 200,000 T cells, with each clonotype covered about 9.2x on average. The immunoSEQ hsTCRB Kit was used to generate TCR beta libraries. As for the original processing: ImmunoSEQ Data Assistant and ImmunoSEQ Analyzer were used for data analysis, and V, D and J genes were assigned according to IMGT definitions. Clonality, which ranges from 0 to 1, was calculated as one minus the normalized Shannon entropy of productive rearrangement frequencies. Only overrepresented clonotypes making up at least 0.05% of each patient's repertoire were included in the public clonotype analysis. Repertoires from 10 to 15 age-matched healthy donors in immuneACCESS were used as clonality controls. This is the immuneACCESS table as TCRdb keeps it, with only in-frame sequences that have V and J called. A part of the clones is gone; compared with another copy, unresolved V genes explain less than half, and the rest is unexplained. D and trimming come from the DNA, and the V and J calls and clone size come from that table. The sample table contains tens of thousands of clones; only one count was recorded for roughly 50% of them. Over 15% of the sample comes from the top ten.

For TCR beta library preparation, approximately 2 micrograms of genomic DNA were extracted from the cryopreserved PBMCs. Longitudinal blood samples from CLL patients on ibrutinib monotherapy were analyzed using high-throughput TCR beta sequencing. The patients took part in an open-label, single-center phase 2 trial of ibrutinib monotherapy. This TCR was recovered from a human donor with chronic lymphocytic leukemia. The sample here was PBMCs, taken before ibrutinib treatment. This receptor chain uses TRBV5-1 and TRBJ2-1; 8 central nucleotides agree with TRBD2. Here the CDR3 is given as CASSPTSGAYNEQFF. The nucleotide sequence is given as TGCGCCAGCAGCCCTACTAGCGGAGCTTACAATGAGCAGTTCTTC. Reference TRBV5-1 and TRBJ2-1 proteins supply the regions before and after the CDR3; the full variable domain is: KAGVTQTPRYLIKTRGQQVTLSCSPISGHRSVSWYQQTPGQGLQFLFEYFSETQRNKGNFPGRFSGRQFSNSRSEMNVSTLELGDSALYLCASSPTSGAYNEQFFGPGTRLTVL.